The T cell receptor beta chain under discussion was sequenced for a study of T cell repertoires in cytomegalovirus infection (dated by TCRdb to the late 2010s). Looking at the study overall: Alongside well-studied HLA-B-restricted epitopes, the peptide stimulations were aimed at recently identified HLA-C-restricted CMV epitopes, whose presentation resists viral immunomodulation. The HLA type of each donor mattered for the analysis, because public TCR beta signatures pointed to carriage of CMV infection along with the matching HLA type. Results and caveats for the whole study, not just this receptor: The ex vivo response was dominated by HLA-C-restricted CMV-specific TCR beta clonotypes, which also provided the single most frequent clonotype in two of eight donors. In both this cohort and an independent cohort of some 370 donors, the cumulative frequency of public TCR beta family members distinguished carriers of CMV infection plus the relevant HLA type.

The CDR3, cysteine through phenylalanine, is 14 amino acids long. Just the 42-base CDR3 DNA is kept, in frame starting at base 1. The trim is 4 bases for V and 3 bases for J, with a gap of 11 bases between the germline ends. For CDR1 and CDR2, the germline V gene lists SGHDT and YYEEEE. The treatment or condition label, as the study defines it: in vitro stimulation with specific CMV peptide epitopes to enrich CMV-specific T cells. The data were produced on an Illumina HiSeq 1500. TCRdb ran its own pipeline on the public reads, namely fastp trimming at Q25 and MiXCR clone calling, and kept in-frame beta chains. Records with the same CDR3 protein are collapsed into one entry carrying the most frequent genes and DNA. This sample holds approximately 910,000 distinct CDR3 sequences; 31% were observed only once. Under 15% of the sample is held by the ten biggest clonotypes. This clonotype has at least ten counts. Its specific antigen is unknown. Base qualities are not at hand, and no much larger clone is one base apart.

The TCR sequence derives from a human donor in good health (CMV status not recorded). Some clones in this sample may be carry-over from other donors' samples. The V and J segments used are TRBV5-6 and TRBJ1-5; the D gene is possibly TRBD1, with 6 bases matching. This specimen was cultured CD8+ T cells from PBMCs, taken from culture after CMV antigen stimulation. CDR3 region: CASSLGQLNQPQHF. The nucleotide sequence reads TGTGCCAGCAGCCTCGGACAGCTCAATCAGCCCCAGCATTTT.